The 16 T cell receptor beta chains below all came from one sample that was sequenced in a study of blood T cell repertoires in COVID-19. The repertoire was sequenced with immunoSEQ multiplex PCR; TCRdb's copy has only in-frame clones and lacks some. The sample holds about 150,000 clones, about 80% seen once. Sequenced sample: peripheral blood. Every receptor here comes from a woman older than 75 with acute or convalescent COVID-19.

The chain joins TRBV13 to TRBJ2-3; 10 positions agree with TRBD1. The CDR3 runs to 15 residues. Germline V gene data show CDR1 as PRHDT and CDR2 as FYEKMQ (reference sequence). With V trimmed by 5 bases and J by 5 bases, 7 bases remained unmatched. The CDR3 nucleotides are TGTGCCAGCAGCCATGACAGGGGGCCTGGAGATACGCAGTATTTT. Encoded protein: CASSHDRGPGDTQYF.

The rearrangement links TRBV23-1 to TRBJ2-5; 7 positions match TRBD2. TRBV23-1 is an ORF, and what it does is uncertain. V lost 0 bases to trimming and J lost 9 bases; unmatched junction nucleotides: 7. This CDR3 is built from 14 residues. Here the CDR3 reads CASSQSGGGWAQYF. As DNA, the CDR3 is TGCGCCAGCAGTCAATCCGGCGGGGGTTGGGCCCAGTACTTC.

This clone came up many times. The V gene is TRBV6-5, the J gene TRBJ2-7; TRBD1 is a possible D gene (6 bases). This CDR3 has 12 residues. Trimming took off 7 bases at V and 7 bases at J, with 14 bases between the two ends. CDR1 MNHEY and CDR2 SVGAGI come from the germline V gene. The CDR3: CASTGVRGEQYF. Here the CDR3 DNA reads TGTGCCAGCACAGGGGTCCGAGGGGAGCAGTACTTC.

Written as DNA, the CDR3 is TGTGCCACCAGTACAGGGTTAGGAGTTAATCAGCCCCAGCATTTT. Protein sequence: CATSTGLGVNQPQHF. This rearrangement joins TRBV24-1 to TRBJ1-5; possible D gene TRBD1, 6 bases. The CDR3 covers 15 residues. From germline, CDR1 is KGHDR and CDR2 SFDVKD. Trimming removed 6 bases at V and 4 bases at J, with 15 bases between.

This clone has more than one count but fewer than ten. V is TRBV13 and J is TRBJ1-4; 7 bases fit TRBD1. The germline CDR1 and CDR2 sequences are PRHDT and FYEKMQ (reference sequence). The CDR3 runs 21 residues. With V trimmed by 5 bases and J by 0 bases, 21 bases remained unmatched. For the CDR3, the DNA is TGTGCCAGCAGCCCCCTTAGGACAGGATACCCTCCCCTTGCAACTAATGAAAAACTGTTTTTT. It yields the protein CASSPLRTGYPPLATNEKLFF.

This clone occurred once. This chain connects TRBV15 to TRBJ1-6, with TRBD1 identical over 7 bases. The CDR3 consists of 14 residues. V was pared by 3 bases and J by 9 bases, with 5 bases of the junction left unmatched. The V gene's germline CDR1 is LNHNV and CDR2 YYDKDF (reference sequence). The CDR3 spells CATSRTGLGSPLHF. As DNA, the CDR3 is TGTGCCACCAGCAGGACAGGGTTGGGTTCACCCCTCCACTTT.

The J gene is TRBJ2-7, the V gene TRBV6-5, with TRBD2 matching over 8 bases. V dropped 7 bases and J dropped 1; count of bases not matched to a gene: 6. CDR1 is MNHEY and CDR2 is SVGAGI in the germline V gene. This CDR3 region has 14 residues. The CDR3 region is CASTVTSDSYEQYF. The CDR3 DNA is TGTGCCAGCACCGTGACTAGCGATTCCTACGAGCAGTACTTC.

V is TRBV6-1 and J is TRBJ1-2, with D perhaps TRBD1 (5 bases). The CDR3 extends over 16 amino acids. Germline V gene sequence: CDR1 MNHNS, CDR2 SASEGT. Trimming took 1 base from V and 1 from J, leaving 13 bases between them. The DNA for the CDR3 is TGTGCCAGCAGTGAAGAAGGGGCAGCGTTTAACTATGGCTACACCTTC. Amino acid sequence: CASSEEGAAFNYGYTF.

The rearrangement uses TRBV19 and TRBJ2-1, with TRBD2 matching over 13 bases. This CDR3 is built from 16 residues. J gave up 3 bases and V 7 bases, and 6 bases lay outside the gene matches. Looked up from germline, CDR1 is LNHDA and CDR2 is SQIVND (reference sequence). The CDR3 DNA reads TGTGCCAGTACCATACTAGCGGGGGGGAACTACAATGAGCAGTTCTTC. It specifies CASTILAGGNYNEQFF.

The V gene is TRBV4-1, the J gene TRBJ1-6; D might be TRBD1 (6 bases). The CDR3 loop spans 18 amino acids. Germline V gives CDR1 MGHRA, CDR2 YSYEKL. Trimming removed 0 bases from V and 1 base from J, with 13 bases in between. The DNA for the CDR3 is TGCGCCAGCAGCCAAGAATGGGGGCGGAGATCCTATAATTCACCCCTCCACTTT. It codes for CASSQEWGRRSYNSPLHF.

This clone has just one count. The chain is built from TRBV27 and TRBJ2-4; 8 nucleotides match TRBD1. V was pared by 3 bases and J by 1 base, with 2 bases of the junction left unmatched. The germline CDR1 and CDR2 sequences are MNHEY and SMNVEV (reference sequence). The CDR3 consists of 15 residues. The CDR3 bases are TGTGCCAGCAGTTTCAGGGGGCGGGCCAAAAACATTCAGTACTTC. Translating it yields CASSFRGRAKNIQYF.

V and J are TRBV6-2 or TRBV6-3 and TRBJ2-1, with TRBD2 as a possible D gene (6 bases). Germline V lookup: CDR1 MNHEY, CDR2 SVGEGT. The V and J ends lost 5 bases and 4 bases respectively, with 21 bases between them. The CDR3 loop spans 17 amino acids. The CDR3: CASSPRGAGMAYNEQFF. As DNA, the CDR3 is TGTGCCAGCAGTCCCCGGGGAGCGGGCATGGCATACAATGAGCAGTTCTTC.

The chain is built from TRBV7-7 and TRBJ2-1; 8 nucleotides line up with TRBD2. CDR1 and CDR2 from the germline V gene are SSHAT and FNYEAQ (reference sequence). The CDR3 covers 16 residues. With 1 base clipped from V and 5 bases from J, the junction kept 7 bases outside the gene matches. The CDR3 nucleotides read TGTGCCAGCAGCTTAGAACGGGGGGGGATTAACAATGAGCAGTTCTTC. This codes for CASSLERGGINNEQFF. The variable domain in full, completed from reference TRBV7-7 and TRBJ2-1, reads GAGVSQSPRYKVTKRGQDVTLRCDPISSHATLYWYQQALGQGPEFLTYFNYEAQPDKSGLPSDRFSAERPEGSISTLTIQRTEQRDSAMYRCASSLERGGINNEQFFGPGTRLTVL.

This chain joins TRBV13 and TRBJ2-2; 8 nucleotides align to TRBD1. The CDR3 is 16 residues long. Germline V lookup: CDR1 PRHDT, CDR2 FYEKMQ (reference sequence). With V trimmed by 5 bases and J by 5 bases, 10 bases remained unmatched. CDR3 amino acids: CASSVQLTGDTGELFF. As DNA, the CDR3 is TGTGCCAGCAGCGTACAGTTGACAGGGGATACCGGGGAGCTGTTTTTT.

The chain employs TRBV3-1 (or the pseudogene TRBV3-2) and TRBJ2-4, with D possibly being TRBD1 (6 bases). The V end lost 1 base, the J end lost 0 bases, and 10 bases lay between the germline ends. Germline V CDR1 and CDR2: LGHDT, YNNKEL (reference sequence). The length of the CDR3 is 16 residues. The CDR3: CASSQVTGLAKNIQYF. The CDR3 nucleotides read TGTGCCAGCAGCCAAGTAACAGGGCTAGCCAAAAACATTCAGTACTTC.

V usage is TRBV4-1 and J usage is TRBJ1-5, with 8 nucleotides matching TRBD1. The CDR3 sequence is 17 residues long. Trimming at V came to 4 bases and at J to 5 bases, leaving 13 bases not matched to a gene. The V gene's germline CDR1 is MGHRA and CDR2 YSYEKL. CDR3 nucleotides: TGCGCCAGCAGCCCCTCCGGGAGGACAGGGACCTATCAGCCCCAGCATTTT. This translates into CASSPSGRTGTYQPQHF.